A selection of T cell receptor beta chains follows, all from one sample in a study of blood T cell repertoires in COVID-19. Sequencing used immunoSEQ multiplex PCR; TCRdb keeps in-frame clones, though not all of them. The sample records about 340,000 clones, roughly 90% being singletons. Sequenced material: peripheral blood. All receptors derive from a woman in her seventies with COVID-19, enrolled during active disease. The CDR3 runs from the conserved cysteine through the conserved F or W. The D gene is left open where the match is weak.

TRBJ1-1 . 14 TRBV7-9 CASIRSSLNTEAFF
TRBJ1-2 TRBD1 16 TRBV7-2 CASSHASRTGNYGYTF
TRBJ1-3 . 16 TRBV28 CASSSLWTFSGNTIYF
TRBJ2-1 . 16 TRBV5-1 CASSVRGFSSYNEQFF
TRBJ2-1 TRBD2 13 TRBV6-5 CASCGGLTNEQFF
TRBJ1-1 . 11 TRBV2 CASSYDRKAFF
TRBJ1-4 . 14 TRBV2 CASSEGQARGKLFF
TRBJ2-1 TRBD1 14 TRBV13 CASSIFNRGKEQFF
TRBJ1-2 TRBD1 13 TRBV9 CASSLTGEYGYTF
TRBJ1-3 TRBD1 16 TRBV11-2 CASSLYPQGAGNTIYF
TRBJ2-1 TRBD1 13 TRBV2 CASRDRGLVEQFF
TRBJ1-5 TRBD1 17 TRBV28 CASSFLTRGFSNQPQHF
TRBJ1-2 . 14 TRBV19 CAGTSGEGHYGYTF
TRBJ1-1 . 13 TRBV27 CASSFTGYTEAFF
TRBJ2-3 . 15 TRBV27 CASGLQGSITDTQYF
TRBJ1-5 . 16 TRBV19 CASSPDSGRSNQPQHF
TRBJ2-7 TRBD1 15 TRBV28 CASSSGDRGRYEQYF
TRBJ2-1 . 15 TRBV9 CASSLTRGAYNEQFF
TRBJ1-2 TRBD1 17 TRBV6-2/TRBV6-3 CASSYVMGQAGNYGYTF
TRBJ1-1 TRBD1 15 TRBV19 CASSIRQGLNTEAFF
TRBJ1-6 . 15 TRBV7-8 CASSYQGRGGSPLHF
TRBJ2-3 TRBD2 14 TRBV27 CASSLRRGGTPQYF
TRBJ2-7 TRBD2 15 TRBV7-3 CASSLAAGNSYEQYF
TRBJ2-2 TRBD1 18 TRBV24-1 CATSAVRVGTGMTGELFF
TRBJ2-7 . 13 TRBV24-1 CATSDLPGAEQYF
TRBJ2-6 . 18 TRBV19 CASSIAGASPSGANVLTF
TRBJ1-4 . 16 TRBV6-5 CASSYSFYVRHEKLFF
TRBJ1-5 . 13 TRBV30 CAWSTGSRQPQHF
TRBJ2-1 TRBD2 16 TRBV5-1 CASSLASSGSYNEQFF
TRBJ1-1 . 16 TRBV5-1 CASSRGQTDMNTEAFF
TRBJ1-2 . 15 TRBV9 CASSPEHTPNYGYTF
TRBJ1-1 . 15 TRBV2 CASSESGGAGTEAFF
TRBJ2-7 TRBD1 16 TRBV6-2/TRBV6-3 CASSYTLHGQAYEQYF
TRBJ1-2 TRBD1 15 TRBV5-5 CASSYAQGGISGYTF
TRBJ2-1 . 15 TRBV9 CASSVGAEVTMGQFF
TRBJ2-6 . 13 TRBV21-1 CASTCSGANVLTF
TRBJ2-5 TRBD1 13 TRBV12-5 CASGGQGAETQYF
TRBJ2-7 TRBD1 17 TRBV28 CASSLAAGTGESYEQYF
TRBJ2-2 TRBD1 14 TRBV5-1 CASSPGQQSGELFF
TRBJ2-5 . 12 TRBV2 CASTSLRETQYF
TRBJ2-7 . 16 TRBV28 CASSFWTVTSSYEQYF
TRBJ1-5 TRBD1 16 TRBV4-1 CASSQPGTGVEQPQHF
TRBJ2-1 . 11 TRBV29-1 CSVEEGYEQFF
TRBJ2-5 . 13 TRBV7-9 CASSGGIQETQYF
TRBJ1-1 . 12 TRBV5-6 CASSLGSRAAFF
TRBJ1-1 . 16 TRBV7-2 CASSLGPGIRNTEAFF
TRBJ2-4 TRBD1 17 TRBV24-1 CATSDSTGTGDLNIQYF
TRBJ1-5 TRBD1 14 TRBV5-1 CASSWTGGSQPQHF